This is a list of T cell receptor beta chains from one sample in a study of CD8+ T cells in alopecia areata. Assay used: immunoSEQ multiplex PCR; TCRdb lists only in-frame clones, some missing. The table shows roughly 150,000 clones, with 55% to 65% occurring only once. Sequences were obtained from CD4+ T cells sorted from blood. These TCRs come from a human donor in good health. Both conserved end residues are part of each CDR3. A D gene is named only where the DNA matches it firmly. Size is omitted from some rows. Given values are once, few, many or a class for expanded clones.

TRBJ2-6 TRBV25-1 . . TGTGCCAGCACGACTACTGGGGCCAACGTCCTGACTTTC CASTTTGANVLTF
TRBJ2-3 TRBV7-9 . few TGTGCCAGCAGCTTAAGCGGAGGAGATACGCAGTATTTT CASSLSGGDTQYF
TRBJ1-1 TRBV2 TRBD1 . TGTGCCAGCAGCCGCGGACAGGGGGGAACTGAAGCTTTCTTT CASSRGQGGTEAFF
TRBJ1-1 TRBV5-1 TRBD1 . TGCGCCAGCAGCTTACAGGGGAGGGATAGCACTGAAGCTTTCTTT CASSLQGRDSTEAFF
TRBJ2-3 TRBV14 . . TGTGCCAGCAGCCAGGCCCCGGGAATCCTAGGCGCAGATACGCAGTATTTT CASSQAPGILGADTQYF
TRBJ2-5 TRBV28 . . TGTGCCATCGCGGGGCGGGGGCGATTTGGGACCCAGTACTTC CAIAGRGRFGTQYF
TRBJ2-1 TRBV29-1 TRBD1 . TGCAGCGTTGCCGGGACAGGGAGCTCCTACAATGAGCAGTTCTTC CSVAGTGSSYNEQFF
TRBJ2-3 TRBV7-9 . . TGTGCCAGCAGCTTCACCACATACACAGATACGCAGTATTTT CASSFTTYTDTQYF
TRBJ2-7 TRBV30 . . TGTGCCTCAAGGTTTGGAGACAGAGTGAACTTC CASRFGDRVNF
TRBJ2-7 TRBV10-2 TRBD2 once TGCGCCAGCAGAGCGAGCGGGAGTGGGTACGAGCAGTACTTC CASRASGSGYEQYF
TRBJ2-5 TRBV9 TRBD2 . TGTGCCAGCAGCGTAGATGTAGCGGGAGGGATGTTGGAGACCCAGTACTTC CASSVDVAGGMLETQYF
TRBJ2-7 TRBV5-1 . once TGCGCCAGCAGAGTTGATACCTACGAGCAGTACTTC CASRVDTYEQYF
TRBJ2-3 TRBV5-1 TRBD2 . TGCGCCAGCAGCTCGGGACTAGCGGGAGGCCGTGGCAGCACAGATACGCAGTATTTT CASSSGLAGGRGSTDTQYF
TRBJ2-7 TRBV2 . . TGTGCCAGCATTGGGCCAAGCAGTGCATACGAGCAGTACTTC CASIGPSSAYEQYF